The 20 T cell receptor beta chains given below trace back to one sample, sequenced in a study of T cell responses to AZD1222 COVID-19 vaccine. Data came from immunoSEQ multiplex PCR; TCRdb stores just in-frame clones and leaves some out. The sample lists fewer than 130,000 clones; 90% to 95% were seen once. Sequences were derived from peripheral blood, sampled on day 0 of AZD1222 vaccination. Source of these receptors: an adult in good health.

This clone came up once. The chain recombines TRBV10-1 with TRBJ2-5; 11 positions agree with TRBD2. V trimming: 5 bases; J trimming: 5 bases; junction bases outside the gene matches: 16. CDR1 and CDR2 from the germline V gene are WNHNN and SYGVQD (reference sequence). The CDR3 is 18 amino acids. This chain's CDR3 is CASSHPGGASGRRETQYF. CDR3 bases: TGCGCCAGCAGTCACCCTGGGGGGGCTAGCGGGAGGAGGGAGACCCAGTACTTC.

The rearrangement links TRBV5-1 to TRBJ1-1; tentatively, D is TRBD1 (5 bases). The CDR3 has 15 amino acids. V gave up 2 bases and J gave up 0 bases, with 11 bases separating them. Germline V CDR1 and CDR2: SGHRS, YFSETQ. The CDR3 coding sequence is TGCGCCAGCAGCTTAGCCGGGACCGTGAACACTGAAGCTTTCTTT. It encodes CASSLAGTVNTEAFF.

J is TRBJ2-5 and V is TRBV11-2; 8 nucleotides align to TRBD2. The germline gives CDR1 SGHAT, CDR2 FQNNGV. V shed 1 base and J 4 bases; nucleotides not matched to a gene: 8. CDR3 length: 16 amino acids. The CDR3 region is CASSLAGGPLRETQYF. CDR3 DNA sequence: TGTGCCAGCAGCTTAGCGGGGGGGCCTCTAAGAGAGACCCAGTACTTC.

This sequence joins TRBV30 and TRBJ1-6, with unresolved D. Germline V CDR1 and CDR2: GTSNPN, SVGIG (reference sequence). This CDR3 has 14 amino acids. V lost 0 bases to trimming and J lost 8 bases, with 11 bases between them. CDR3: CAWSVRAGDSPLHF. The CDR3, as DNA: TGTGCCTGGAGTGTACGGGCAGGAGATTCACCCCTCCACTTT. The variable domain in full, with the rest retrieved from reference TRBV30 and TRBJ1-6, is SQTIHQWPATLVQPVGSPLSLECTVEGTSNPNLYWYRQAAGRGLQLLFYSVGIGQISSEVPQNLSASRPQDRQFILSSKKLLLSDSGFYLCAWSVRAGDSPLHFGNGTRLTVT.

The gene calls are TRBV7-9 and TRBJ1-4; D is unclear. V was shortened by 5 bases and J by 3 bases, with 7 bases between the two germline ends. The germline V gene has CDR1 SEHNR and CDR2 FQNEAQ (reference sequence). CDR3 size: 13 residues. The CDR3 loop is CASSPPPNEKLFF. CDR3 sequence (DNA): TGTGCCAGCAGCCCCCCCCCTAATGAAAAACTGTTTTTT.

As regards this clone: Other DNA sequences within the sample encode an identical CDR3. The rearrangement uses TRBV3-1 (or the pseudogene TRBV3-2) and TRBJ1-3; D gene ambiguous. The CDR3 has 12 amino acids. V lost 1 base and J 4 bases, leaving 2 bases between the germline ends. From germline, CDR1 is LGHDT and CDR2 YNNKEL (reference sequence). The CDR3 here is CASSQGGNTIYF. CDR3 in DNA: TGTGCCAGCAGCCAAGGCGGAAACACCATATATTTT.

This chain connects TRBV6-1 to TRBJ1-3; D perhaps matches TRBD1 (5 bases). The CDR3 consists of 14 residues. Trimming cost V 3 bases and J 0 bases, with 6 bases left between them. Looked up from germline, CDR1 is MNHNS and CDR2 is SASEGT. The CDR3: CASSDQGSGNTIYF. The DNA of the CDR3 is TGTGCCAGCAGTGACCAGGGCTCTGGAAACACCATATATTTT.

The chain is built from TRBV6-5 and TRBJ1-5; D remains unclear. The CDR3 sequence is 15 residues long. V lost 6 bases and J 2 bases, leaving 14 bases between the germline ends. The V gene's germline CDR1 is MNHEY and CDR2 SVGAGI. CDR3 amino acids: CASRGTFSRNQPQHF. The CDR3 region has the DNA TGTGCCAGCAGGGGAACCTTCTCGCGCAATCAGCCCCAGCATTTT.

This chain joins TRBV7-2 and TRBJ2-7; D may be TRBD1 (5 bases). Germline CDR1 is SGHTA and CDR2 is FQGNSA. With 1 base removed from V and 0 bases from J, the gap between germline ends came to 10 bases. The CDR3 totals 15 residues. CDR3 residues: CASSLEDISSYEQYF. In DNA form, the CDR3 reads TGTGCCAGCAGCTTAGAGGACATTTCCTCCTACGAGCAGTACTTC.

The chain carries TRBV3-1 (or the pseudogene TRBV3-2) and TRBJ2-1; D gene ambiguous. CDR3 length: 15 residues. The V gene's germline CDR1 is LGHDT and CDR2 YNNKEL (reference sequence). Trimming took off 0 bases at V and 13 bases at J, with 19 bases between the two ends. CDR3 DNA: TGTGCCAGCAGCCAAGATGGAGCTAGGGCGGTGCCCCAGTTCTTC. The encoded protein is CASSQDGARAVPQFF.

J is TRBJ2-3 and V is TRBV24-1; possible D gene TRBD1, 6 bases. V was pared by 3 bases and J by 3 bases, with 9 bases between. CDR3 size: 14 residues. Germline-derived CDR1 and CDR2 are KGHDR and SFDVKD. In DNA, the CDR3 is TGTGCCACCAGTGATCCTAGGGGGACAGATACGCAGTATTTT. Amino acids: CATSDPRGTDTQYF.

The chain links TRBV14 to TRBJ2-5; 8 bases are a match to TRBD2. Germline values: CDR1 SGHDN, CDR2 FVKESK. The CDR3 loop spans 20 amino acids. V lost 0 bases, J lost 0 bases, and 15 bases stayed unmatched. The CDR3 DNA follows: TGTGCCAGCAGCCAAGATTTAGGTAGCGGGGCGTTCTCGTACCAAGAGACCCAGTACTTC. This sequence encodes CASSQDLGSGAFSYQETQYF. The full variable domain, rest sourced from reference TRBV14 and TRBJ2-5, is EAGVTQFPSHSVIEKGQTVTLRCDPISGHDNLYWYRRVMGKEIKFLLHFVKESKQDESGMPNNRFLAERTGGTYSTLKVQPAELEDSGVYFCASSQDLGSGAFSYQETQYFGPGTRLLVL.

The V and J genes are TRBV5-1 and TRBJ1-2; D might be TRBD1 (6 bases). This CDR3 has 15 amino acids. CDR1 is SGHRS and CDR2 is YFSETQ in the germline V gene. Trimming pared 3 bases from V and 8 bases from J, leaving 20 bases between. CDR3 in amino acids: CASSSSGGSEGGYTF. CDR3 in DNA: TGCGCCAGCAGCTCCAGCGGGGGCTCTGAGGGGGGCTACACCTTC.

The chain links TRBV4-3 to TRBJ1-1; D not resolved. The V and J ends lost 0 bases and 2 bases respectively, with 4 bases between them. Germline V gives CDR1 LGHNA, CDR2 YSLEER. The length of the CDR3 is 13 residues. The CDR3, as DNA: TGCGCCAGCAGCCAAGACTACAACACTGAAGCTTTCTTT. Translating it yields CASSQDYNTEAFF.

V and J are TRBV7-3 and TRBJ2-7; 9 nucleotides agree with TRBD2. This CDR3 comprises 15 residues. J lost 4 bases, V lost 4 bases, and 8 bases had no gene match. The V gene's germline CDR1 is SGHTA and CDR2 FQGTGA. This CDR3 is CASSYAGGGVYEQYF. The CDR3 DNA sequence: TGTGCCAGCAGCTACGCGGGAGGGGGAGTATACGAGCAGTACTTC.

DNA of the CDR3: TGTGCCAGCAGTGACAATACAGGAAGGGGTGAAAAACTGTTTTTT. Translating gives CASSDNTGRGEKLFF. The rearrangement uses TRBV6-1 and TRBJ1-4, with D maybe TRBD1 (5 bases). CDR1 and CDR2 from the germline V gene are MNHNS and SASEGT. This CDR3 comprises 15 residues. V was shortened by 3 bases and J by 7 bases, with 15 bases between the two germline ends.

The chain is built from TRBV6-5 and TRBJ2-7; D is perhaps TRBD1 (6 bases). Trimming pared 7 bases from V and 2 bases from J, leaving 15 bases between. The germline CDR1 and CDR2 sequences are MNHEY and SVGAGI. The CDR3 covers 14 residues. This CDR3 is CASNTRQAPYEQYF. CDR3 nucleotide sequence: TGTGCCAGCAATACCAGACAGGCACCCTACGAGCAGTACTTC.

The V and J genes are TRBV3-1 (or the pseudogene TRBV3-2) and TRBJ1-4; a possible D gene is TRBD1 (5 bases). Germline V gives CDR1 LGHDT, CDR2 YNNKEL (reference sequence). The CDR3 runs to 16 residues. The ends were cut back, 1 base at V and 8 bases at J, with 17 bases in the middle. The CDR3: CASSQGDAGFREKLFF. The CDR3 coding sequence is TGTGCCAGCAGCCAAGGGGACGCCGGTTTTCGGGAAAAACTGTTTTTT.

The genes are TRBV30 and TRBJ1-1, with D unclear. The germline CDR1 and CDR2 sequences are GTSNPN and SVGIG (reference sequence). CDR3 length: 13 amino acids. V lost 5 bases and J 5 bases, leaving 15 bases between the germline ends. CDR3 region: CAWQYSRETEAFF. The CDR3 coding sequence is TGTGCCTGGCAATACAGCCGCGAGACTGAAGCTTTCTTT.

The V call is TRBV27, the J call TRBJ1-1, with TRBD1 identical over 7 bases. After removal of 1 base from V and 2 bases from J, the junction contained 13 bases not matched to a gene. This CDR3 has 18 residues. The germline CDR1 and CDR2 sequences are MNHEY and SMNVEV (reference sequence). The CDR3 here is CASSLLGVKGAGNTEAFF. The CDR3 region has the DNA TGTGCCAGCAGTTTATTAGGAGTGAAGGGGGCGGGTAACACTGAAGCTTTCTTT.